A single sample is the source of the 23 T cell receptor beta chains below, sequenced in a study of blood T cells in healthy people across ages. For the second PCR, which ran for roughly 6 to 12 cycles, a sample-barcoded 5' primer and a J-beta primer mix were used. TCRdb reprocessed the 5' RACE reads with MiXCR, giving one entry per CDR3 protein. This table holds more than 1 million distinct CDR3 sequences, 35% to 50% found once. The sequencing sample was made of blood. The receptors here all came from an older woman in good health.

This clonotype was seen only a few times. This chain joins TRBV13 and TRBJ1-2; D is perhaps TRBD1 (6 bases). The CDR3 is 13 amino acids. Trimming left V 5 bases short and J 7 bases short, with 14 bases between. Germline V gene data show CDR1 as PRHDT and CDR2 as FYEKMQ (reference sequence). CDR3 DNA: TGTGCCAGCAGCATCTCAGGGGCGCGTGGCTACACCTTC. It encodes CASSISGARGYTF.

A single count supports this clonotype. The chain employs TRBV6-5 and TRBJ2-3, with TRBD2 as a possible D gene (5 bases). This CDR3 has 16 residues. Deletions cut 6 bases from V and 3 bases from J, with 19 bases between. The V gene's germline CDR1 is MNHEY and CDR2 SVGAGI. The CDR3 DNA reads TGTGCCAGCAGCTCAGGCGGAGCAGCGGTTACAGATACGCAGTATTTT. This codes for CASSSGGAAVTDTQYF.

With respect to this clonotype: Being one base from a much bigger clone, this may be a read error. This chain connects TRBV29-1 to TRBJ2-7; D ambiguous. Germline CDR1 reads SQVTM; CDR2 reads ANQGSEA. Trimming cost V 4 bases and J 5 bases, with 12 bases left between them. This CDR3 has 12 amino acids. CDR3 sequence: CSVGVQNHEQYF. As DNA, the CDR3 is TGCAGCGTTGGGGTCCAGAACCACGAGCAGTACTTC.

This clonotype was seen a handful of times. The chain joins TRBV29-1 to TRBJ2-5; D not resolved. Per the germline V gene, CDR1 is SQVTM and CDR2 is ANQGSEA. The CDR3 is made up of 12 amino acids. V gave up 3 bases and J gave up 5 bases, with 10 bases separating them. CDR3 region: CSVDWVGETQYF. In DNA form, the CDR3 reads TGCAGCGTTGATTGGGTTGGGGAGACCCAGTACTTC. The entire variable domain, with the rest obtained from reference TRBV29-1 and TRBJ2-5, is as follows: SAVISQKPSRDICQRGTSLTIQCQVDSQVTMMFWYRQQPGQSLTLIATANQGSEATYESGFVIDKFPISRPNLTFSTLTVSNMSPEDSSIYLCSVDWVGETQYFGPGTRLLVL.

The sample holds a few counts of this clonotype. The V call is TRBV10-3, the J call TRBJ1-1; 7 nucleotides match TRBD1. This CDR3 comprises 13 residues. The V gene end was trimmed by 10 bases and the J gene end by 5 bases; junction bases not matched to a gene: 10. From germline, CDR1 is ENHRY and CDR2 SYGVKD. The CDR3 bases are TGTGCCAGTGAAGAGGGGGCTAAGACTGAAGCTTTCTTT. Residues: CASEEGAKTEAFF.

The gene calls are TRBV6-5 and TRBJ1-2; D is uncertain. CDR1 and CDR2 (germline): MNHEY, SVGAGI. V lost 0 bases, J lost 1 base, and 9 bases lay in between. CDR3 length equals 15 residues. The CDR3 DNA reads as TGTGCCAGCAGTTACTCGACGACCGTTAACTATGGCTACACCTTC. Encoded protein: CASSYSTTVNYGYTF.

This chain uses TRBV29-1 with TRBJ1-2; D ambiguous. Germline CDR1 is SQVTM and CDR2 is ANQGSEA. The CDR3 runs 12 residues. The V and J ends lost 4 bases and 5 bases respectively, with 11 bases between them. CDR3 amino acids: CSVVWAEYGYTF. The CDR3 DNA is TGCAGCGTTGTGTGGGCCGAGTATGGCTACACCTTC.

For this clonotype: One end of the junction does not line up with germline, which may come from a read error. The genes are TRBV12-3 or TRBV12-4 and TRBJ2-3; no reliable D call. CDR3 length: 16 amino acids. The CDR3 here is CASSDRSRTRADAQYF. The CDR3, as DNA: TGTGCCAGCAGTGACCGATCCCGGACGAGAGCAGATGCGCAGTATTTT.

This clonotype appeared a few times. The V call is TRBV7-9, the J call TRBJ2-3; D unclear. V lost 1 base to trimming and J lost 9 bases, with 11 bases between them. CDR3 length: 13 residues. Per germline, CDR1 SEHNR and CDR2 FQNEAQ (reference sequence). CDR3 loop: CASSLGTTETQYF. The CDR3 region has the DNA TGTGCCAGCAGCTTAGGGACCACCGAGACGCAGTATTTT. Variable domain in full (rest from reference TRBV7-9 and TRBJ2-3): DTGVSQNPRHKITKRGQNVTFRCDPISEHNRLYWYRQTLGQGPEFLTYFQNEAQLEKSRLLSDRFSAERPKGSFSTLEIQRTEQGDSAMYLCASSLGTTETQYFGPGTRLTVL.

The chain links TRBV12-3 or TRBV12-4 to TRBJ2-5; a possible D gene is TRBD2 (6 bases). V shed 5 bases and J shed 9 bases, with 16 bases lying between them. The CDR3 runs 13 residues. The CDR3 loop is CASSMTRREAQYF. The CDR3 region has the DNA TGTGCCAGCAGTATGACTCGGAGGGAGGCCCAGTACTTC.

In regard to this clonotype: It may be a read error: a sequence one base away is much more abundant. The rearrangement joins TRBV7-3 to TRBJ2-3, with a tentative D call TRBD1 (5 bases). This CDR3 spans 14 amino acids. Per the germline V gene, CDR1 is SGHTA and CDR2 is FQGTGA. In DNA form, the CDR3 reads TGTGCCAGCGCCGATACGACAGATACAGGTACGCAGTATTTT. Protein product: CASADTTDTGTQYF.

This clonotype has just a few counts. The chain uses TRBV5-1 and TRBJ2-1; 10 nucleotides line up with TRBD1. CDR1 and CDR2 (germline): SGHRS, YFSETQ. The CDR3 is made up of 15 amino acids. V lost 2 bases and J lost 6; bases outside the gene matches: 5. The CDR3 DNA sequence: TGCGCCAGCAGCTTCCGGACAGGGGGTGGCAATGAGCAGTTCTTC. It encodes CASSFRTGGGNEQFF.

This chain uses TRBV6-5 with TRBJ2-2; 9 nucleotides agree with TRBD2. Losses at the gene ends were 5 bases for V and 5 bases for J; bases not matched to a gene: 3. CDR1 and CDR2 (germline): MNHEY, SVGAGI. This CDR3 is 14 amino acids long. The DNA for the CDR3 is TGTGCCAGCAGTGGTAGCGGGAGAACCGGGGAGCTGTTTTTT. It encodes CASSGSGRTGELFF.

This chain links TRBV3-1 with TRBJ1-1, with D hard to call. Germline V gene sequence: CDR1 LGHDT, CDR2 YNNKEL (reference sequence). This CDR3 has 12 residues. Trimming shortened V by 3 bases and J by 3 bases, and 5 bases separated the two germline ends. CDR3 bases: TGTGCCAGCAGCCAGCGAGACACTGAAGCTTTCTTT. Translation: CASSQRDTEAFF.

The chain is built from TRBV11-2 and TRBJ2-7, with a weak D call TRBD2 (6 bases). Germline V CDR1 and CDR2: SGHAT, FQNNGV. The CDR3 has 15 amino acids. The V gene lost 0 bases and the J gene lost 1 base, with 10 bases spanning the gap. CDR3 nucleotides: TGTGCCAGCAGCTTAGAGGCGGGGCGTTCCTACGAGCAGTACTTC. Translating it yields CASSLEAGRSYEQYF. The entire variable domain, with the rest obtained from reference TRBV11-2 and TRBJ2-7, is as follows: EAGVAQSPRYKIIEKRQSVAFWCNPISGHATLYWYQQILGQGPKLLIQFQNNGVVDDSQLPKDRFSAERLKGVDSTLKIQPAKLEDSAVYLCASSLEAGRSYEQYFGPGTRLTVT.

The J gene is TRBJ2-7, the V gene TRBV20-1; TRBD2 matches at 7 bases. CDR1 DFQATT and CDR2 SNEGSKA come from the germline V gene (reference sequence). Unmatched junction bases numbered 15, after V lost 6 bases and J lost 1 base. This CDR3 contains 16 residues. The CDR3, as DNA: TGCAGTGCGTACACTAGCGAGAGGGCCTGGTCCTACGAGCAGTACTTC. It yields the protein CSAYTSERAWSYEQYF.

This rearrangement joins TRBV18 to TRBJ2-6; D perhaps matches TRBD1 (5 bases). The CDR3 loop spans 15 amino acids. The germline V gene encodes CDR1 KGHSH and CDR2 LQKENI. V shed 3 bases and J shed 2 bases, with 8 bases lying between them. CDR3 DNA sequence: TGTGCCAGCTCACCCAGGGTAACTGGGGCCAACGTCCTGACTTTC. Its translation is CASSPRVTGANVLTF.

The chain carries TRBV29-1 and TRBJ2-7, with 11 positions matching TRBD2. Trimming removed 7 bases from V and 4 bases from J; junction bases left unmatched: 9. This CDR3 is 14 amino acids long. Germline V gene lookup returns CDR1 SQVTM and CDR2 ANQGSEA. Here the CDR3 reads CSGLLAGDGYEQYF. In nucleotides, the CDR3 is TGCAGCGGATTACTAGCGGGAGACGGTTACGAGCAGTACTTC.

This clonotype was seen only a few times. This chain connects TRBV5-1 to TRBJ2-5; 10 nucleotides match TRBD1. Trimming at V came to 2 bases and at J to 3 bases, leaving 10 bases not matched to a gene. CDR1 SGHRS and CDR2 YFSETQ come from the germline V gene. The CDR3 contains 17 residues. This CDR3 reads CASSLTGAGTGEETQYF. CDR3 bases: TGCGCCAGCAGCTTAACAGGAGCCGGGACAGGGGAAGAGACCCAGTACTTC.

The rearrangement uses TRBV7-8 and TRBJ1-5, with no clear D. This CDR3 has 13 residues. V was clipped by 5 bases and J by 11 bases, with 16 bases between them. Germline V gene sequence: CDR1 SGHVS, CDR2 FQNEAQ. CDR3 coding DNA: TGTGCCAGCAGCCACTCGGACCGTTTGGCCCAGCATTTT. Protein product: CASSHSDRLAQHF.

V and J are TRBV25-1 and TRBJ1-6; D is possibly TRBD1 (5 bases). The CDR3 covers 14 residues. Per the germline V gene, CDR1 is MGHDK and CDR2 is SYGVNS. Trimming pared 1 base from V and 6 bases from J, leaving 7 bases between. The CDR3 region is CASSEFGANSPLHF. The DNA for the CDR3 is TGTGCCAGCAGTGAATTTGGGGCTAATTCACCCCTCCACTTT.

The CDR3 reads CASSFRGLAYNEQFF. CDR3 nucleotides: TGTGCCAGCAGCTTTAGGGGACTAGCTTACAATGAGCAGTTCTTC. The gene calls are TRBV5-8 and TRBJ2-1; 9 nucleotides align to TRBD2. The CDR3 has 15 residues. J lost 4 bases, V lost 2 bases, and 4 bases had no gene match. Germline loops: CDR1 SGHTS, CDR2 YDEGEE.

V and J are TRBV9 and TRBJ2-7, with 8 bases identical to TRBD2. This CDR3 spans 14 amino acids. CDR1 SGDLS and CDR2 YYNGEE come from the germline V gene. V shed 0 bases, J shed 4 bases, and the junction held 3 bases outside the gene matches. The CDR3 sequence: CASSVGSGGYEQYF. CDR3 nucleotides: TGTGCCAGCAGCGTAGGTTCGGGAGGGTACGAGCAGTACTTC.